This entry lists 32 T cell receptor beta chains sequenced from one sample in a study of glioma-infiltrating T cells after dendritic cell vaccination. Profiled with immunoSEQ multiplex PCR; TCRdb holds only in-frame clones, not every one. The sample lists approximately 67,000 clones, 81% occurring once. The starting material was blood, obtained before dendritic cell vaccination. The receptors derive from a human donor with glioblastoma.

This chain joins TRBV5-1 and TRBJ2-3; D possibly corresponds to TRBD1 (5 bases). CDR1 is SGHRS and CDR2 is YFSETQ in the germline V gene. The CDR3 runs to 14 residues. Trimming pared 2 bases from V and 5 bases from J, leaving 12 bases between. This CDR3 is CASSLGRVEDTQYF. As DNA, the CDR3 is TGCGCCAGCAGCTTAGGCAGGGTCGAAGATACGCAGTATTTT.

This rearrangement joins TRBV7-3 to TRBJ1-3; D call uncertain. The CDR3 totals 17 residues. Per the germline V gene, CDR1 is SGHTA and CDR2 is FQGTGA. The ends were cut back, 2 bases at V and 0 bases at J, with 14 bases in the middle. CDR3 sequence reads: CASSLLGGFASGNTIYF. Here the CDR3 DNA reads TGTGCCAGCAGCTTATTGGGCGGGTTTGCCTCTGGAAACACCATATATTTT.

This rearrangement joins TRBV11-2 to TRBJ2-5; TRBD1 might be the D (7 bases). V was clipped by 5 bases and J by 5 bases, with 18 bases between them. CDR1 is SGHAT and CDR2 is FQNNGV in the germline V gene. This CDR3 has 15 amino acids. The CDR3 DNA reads TGTGCCAGCAGCCCAAGGAGGGGGCAGGAGGAGACCCAGTACTTC. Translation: CASSPRRGQEETQYF.

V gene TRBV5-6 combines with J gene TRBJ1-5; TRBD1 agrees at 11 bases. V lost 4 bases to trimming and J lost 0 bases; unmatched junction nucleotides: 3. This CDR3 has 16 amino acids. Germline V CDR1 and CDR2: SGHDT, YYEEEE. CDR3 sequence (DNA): TGTGCCAGCAGCACAGGGACAGGGGGTAGCAATCAGCCCCAGCATTTT. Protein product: CASSTGTGGSNQPQHF.

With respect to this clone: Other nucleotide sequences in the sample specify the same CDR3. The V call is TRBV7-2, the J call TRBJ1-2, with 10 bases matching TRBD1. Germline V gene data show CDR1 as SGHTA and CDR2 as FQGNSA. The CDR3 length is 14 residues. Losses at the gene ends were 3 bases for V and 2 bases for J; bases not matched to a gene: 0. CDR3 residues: CASSLGQGNYGYTF. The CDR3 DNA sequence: TGTGCCAGCAGCTTGGGACAGGGGAACTATGGCTACACCTTC. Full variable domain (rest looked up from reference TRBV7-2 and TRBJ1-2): GAGVSQSPSNKVTEKGKDVELRCDPISGHTALYWYRQSLGQGLEFLIYFQGNSAPDKSGLPSDRFSAERTGGSVSTLTIQRTQQEDSAVYLCASSLGQGNYGYTFGSGTRLTVV.

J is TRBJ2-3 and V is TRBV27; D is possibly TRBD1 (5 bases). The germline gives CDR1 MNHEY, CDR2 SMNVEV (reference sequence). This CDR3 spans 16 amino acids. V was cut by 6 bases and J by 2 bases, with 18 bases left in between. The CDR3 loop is CASRRTTSYNTDTQYF. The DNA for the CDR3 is TGTGCCAGCAGACGGACAACCTCTTACAACACAGATACGCAGTATTTT.

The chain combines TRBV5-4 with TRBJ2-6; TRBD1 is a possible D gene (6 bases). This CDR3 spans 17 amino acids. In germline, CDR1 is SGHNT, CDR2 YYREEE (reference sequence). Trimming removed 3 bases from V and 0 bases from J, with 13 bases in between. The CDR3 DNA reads TGTGCCAGCAGCTGGACAGTCGAGGGCTCTGGGGCCAACGTCCTGACTTTC. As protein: CASSWTVEGSGANVLTF.

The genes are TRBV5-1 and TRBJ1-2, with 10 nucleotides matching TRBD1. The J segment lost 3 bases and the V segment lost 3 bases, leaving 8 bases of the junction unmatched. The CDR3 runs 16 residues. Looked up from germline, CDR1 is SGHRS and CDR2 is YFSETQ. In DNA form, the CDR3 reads TGCGCCAGCAGCTCGGAGACAGGGGGCATGGACTATGGCTACACCTTC. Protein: CASSSETGGMDYGYTF.

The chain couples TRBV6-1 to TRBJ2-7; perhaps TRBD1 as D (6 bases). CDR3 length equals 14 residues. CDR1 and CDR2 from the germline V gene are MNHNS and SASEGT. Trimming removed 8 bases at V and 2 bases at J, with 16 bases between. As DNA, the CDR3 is TGTGCCAGCGGAGTAACGGACAGAACCTACGAGCAGTACTTC. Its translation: CASGVTDRTYEQYF.

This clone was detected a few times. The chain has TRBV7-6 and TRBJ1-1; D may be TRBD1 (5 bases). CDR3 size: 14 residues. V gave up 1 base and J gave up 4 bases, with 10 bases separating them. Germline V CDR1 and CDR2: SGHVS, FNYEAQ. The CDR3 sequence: CASSLGGVGTEAFF. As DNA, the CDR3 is TGTGCCAGCAGCTTAGGGGGCGTTGGCACTGAAGCTTTCTTT. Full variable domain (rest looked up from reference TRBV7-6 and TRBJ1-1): GAGVSQSPRYKVTKRGQDVALRCDPISGHVSLYWYRQALGQGPEFLTYFNYEAQQDKSGLPNDRFSAERPEGSISTLTIQRTEQRDSAMYRCASSLGGVGTEAFFGQGTRLTVV.

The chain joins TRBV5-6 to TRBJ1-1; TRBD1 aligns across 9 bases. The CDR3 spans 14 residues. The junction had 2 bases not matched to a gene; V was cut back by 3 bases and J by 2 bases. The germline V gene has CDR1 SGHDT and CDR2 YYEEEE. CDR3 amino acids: CASSWDRANTEAFF. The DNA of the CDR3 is TGTGCCAGCAGCTGGGACAGGGCTAACACTGAAGCTTTCTTT. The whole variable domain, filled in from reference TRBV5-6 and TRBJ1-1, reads DAGVTQSPTHLIKTRGQQVTLRCSPKSGHDTVSWYQQALGQGPQFIFQYYEEEERQRGNFPDRFSGHQFPNYSSELNVNALLLGDSALYLCASSWDRANTEAFFGQGTRLTVV.

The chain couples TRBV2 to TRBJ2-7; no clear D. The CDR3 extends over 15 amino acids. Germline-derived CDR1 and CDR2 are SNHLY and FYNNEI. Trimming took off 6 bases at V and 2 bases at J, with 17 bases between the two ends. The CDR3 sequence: CASSEQTSLTYEQYF. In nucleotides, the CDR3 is TGTGCCAGCAGCGAACAGACAAGCCTGACCTACGAGCAGTACTTC.

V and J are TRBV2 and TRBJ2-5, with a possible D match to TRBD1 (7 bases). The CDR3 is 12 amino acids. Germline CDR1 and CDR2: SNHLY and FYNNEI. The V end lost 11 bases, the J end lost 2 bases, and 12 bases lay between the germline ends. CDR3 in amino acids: CAGGTEQETQYF. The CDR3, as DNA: TGTGCCGGAGGGACAGAACAAGAGACCCAGTACTTC.

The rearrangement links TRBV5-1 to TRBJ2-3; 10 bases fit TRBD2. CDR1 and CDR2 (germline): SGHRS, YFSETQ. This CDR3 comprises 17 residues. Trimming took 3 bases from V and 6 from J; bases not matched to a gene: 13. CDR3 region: CASSSPGSSGGADTQYF. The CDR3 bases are TGCGCCAGCAGCTCCCCCGGATCGAGCGGGGGGGCGGATACGCAGTATTTT.

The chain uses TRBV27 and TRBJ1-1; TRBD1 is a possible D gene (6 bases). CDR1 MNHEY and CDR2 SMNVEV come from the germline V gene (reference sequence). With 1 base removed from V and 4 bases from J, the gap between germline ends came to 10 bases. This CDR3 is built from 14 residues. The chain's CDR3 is CASSLFGQLTEAFF. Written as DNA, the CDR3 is TGTGCCAGCAGTTTATTCGGACAGCTCACTGAAGCTTTCTTT.

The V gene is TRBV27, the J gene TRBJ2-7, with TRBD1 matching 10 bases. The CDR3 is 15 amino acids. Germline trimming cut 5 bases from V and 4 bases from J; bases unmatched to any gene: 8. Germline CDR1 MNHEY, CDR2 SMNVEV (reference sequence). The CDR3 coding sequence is TGTGCCAGCAGTAAGACAGGGGGCCCAGGGTACGAGCAGTACTTC. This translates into CASSKTGGPGYEQYF.

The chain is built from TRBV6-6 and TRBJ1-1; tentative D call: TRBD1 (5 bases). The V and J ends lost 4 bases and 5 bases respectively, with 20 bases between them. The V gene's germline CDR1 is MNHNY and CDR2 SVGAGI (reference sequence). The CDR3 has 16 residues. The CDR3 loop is CASSSKTDPSRTEAFF. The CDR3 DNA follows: TGTGCCAGCAGTTCCAAGACAGACCCCTCGAGGACTGAAGCTTTCTTT.

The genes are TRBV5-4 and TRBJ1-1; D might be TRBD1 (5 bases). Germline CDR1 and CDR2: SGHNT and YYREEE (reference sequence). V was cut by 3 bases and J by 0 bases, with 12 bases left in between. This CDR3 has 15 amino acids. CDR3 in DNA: TGTGCCAGCAGCTCTCGGCGGGGGTTGAACACTGAAGCTTTCTTT. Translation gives CASSSRRGLNTEAFF.

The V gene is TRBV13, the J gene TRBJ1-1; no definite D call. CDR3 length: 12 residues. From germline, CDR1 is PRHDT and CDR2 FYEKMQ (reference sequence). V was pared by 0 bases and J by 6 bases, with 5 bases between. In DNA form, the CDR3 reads TGTGCCAGCAGCTTAGGGCGGGCTGAAGCTTTCTTT. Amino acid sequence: CASSLGRAEAFF.

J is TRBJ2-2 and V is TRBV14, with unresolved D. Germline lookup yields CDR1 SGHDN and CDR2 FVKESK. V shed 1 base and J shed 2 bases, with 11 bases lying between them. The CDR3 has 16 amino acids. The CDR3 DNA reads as TGTGCCAGCAGCCAAGTTCACAGTCTTAACACCGGGGAGCTGTTTTTT. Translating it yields CASSQVHSLNTGELFF.

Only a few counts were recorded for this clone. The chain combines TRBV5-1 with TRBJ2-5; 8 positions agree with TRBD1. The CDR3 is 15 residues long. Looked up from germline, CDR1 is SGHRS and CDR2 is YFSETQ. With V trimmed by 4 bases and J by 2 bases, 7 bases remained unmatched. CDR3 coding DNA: TGCGCCAGCAGCCTACGACAGGGGCATCAAGAGACCCAGTACTTC. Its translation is CASSLRQGHQETQYF.

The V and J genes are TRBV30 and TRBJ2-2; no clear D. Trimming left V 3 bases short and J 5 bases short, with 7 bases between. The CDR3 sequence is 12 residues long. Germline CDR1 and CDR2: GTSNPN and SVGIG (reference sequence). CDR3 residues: CAWRYGTGELFF. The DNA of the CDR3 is TGTGCCTGGAGGTACGGGACCGGGGAGCTGTTTTTT.

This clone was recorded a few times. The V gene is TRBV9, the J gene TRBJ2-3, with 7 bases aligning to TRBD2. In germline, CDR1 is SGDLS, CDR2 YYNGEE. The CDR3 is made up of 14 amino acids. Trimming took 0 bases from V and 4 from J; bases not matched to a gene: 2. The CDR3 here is CASSVAGGADTQYF. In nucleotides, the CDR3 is TGTGCCAGCAGCGTAGCTGGGGGGGCAGATACGCAGTATTTT.

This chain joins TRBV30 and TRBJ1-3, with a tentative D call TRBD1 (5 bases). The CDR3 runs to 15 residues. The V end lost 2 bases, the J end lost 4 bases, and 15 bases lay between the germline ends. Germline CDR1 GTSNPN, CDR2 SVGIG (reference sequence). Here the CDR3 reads CAWSRRRQLGNTIYF. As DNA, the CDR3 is TGTGCCTGGAGTCGGCGGCGACAGTTGGGAAACACCATATATTTT. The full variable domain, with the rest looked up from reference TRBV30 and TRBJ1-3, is SQTIHQWPATLVQPVGSPLSLECTVEGTSNPNLYWYRQAAGRGLQLLFYSVGIGQISSEVPQNLSASRPQDRQFILSSKKLLLSDSGFYLCAWSRRRQLGNTIYFGEGSWLTVV.

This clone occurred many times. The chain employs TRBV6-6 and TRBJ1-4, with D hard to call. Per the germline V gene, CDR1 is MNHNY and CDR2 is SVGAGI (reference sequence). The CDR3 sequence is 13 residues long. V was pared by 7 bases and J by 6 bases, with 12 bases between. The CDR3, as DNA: TGTGCCAGCACCCCCGGAGCGGATGAAAAACTGTTTTTT. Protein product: CASTPGADEKLFF.

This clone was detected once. The CDR3 sequence: CASSLDWSTDGYTF. The CDR3 DNA reads as TGTGCCAGCAGCTTAGATTGGTCTACCGATGGCTACACCTTC. The chain recombines TRBV7-8 with TRBJ1-2; D not resolved. The V and J ends lost 1 base and 6 bases respectively, with 12 bases between them. The CDR3 spans 14 residues. Germline V gene lookup returns CDR1 SGHVS and CDR2 FQNEAQ. The full variable domain, rest sourced from reference TRBV7-8 and TRBJ1-2, is GAGVSQSPRYKVAKRGQDVALRCDPISGHVSLFWYQQALGQGPEFLTYFQNEAQLDKSGLPSDRFFAERPEGSVSTLKIQRTQQEDSAVYLCASSLDWSTDGYTFGSGTRLTVV.

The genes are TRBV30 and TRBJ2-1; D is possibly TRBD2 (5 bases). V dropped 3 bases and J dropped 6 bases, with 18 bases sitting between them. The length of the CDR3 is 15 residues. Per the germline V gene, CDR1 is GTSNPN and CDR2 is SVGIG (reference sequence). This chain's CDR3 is CAWRAREVVGNEQFF. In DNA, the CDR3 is TGTGCCTGGAGAGCCCGGGAAGTCGTAGGCAATGAGCAGTTCTTC.

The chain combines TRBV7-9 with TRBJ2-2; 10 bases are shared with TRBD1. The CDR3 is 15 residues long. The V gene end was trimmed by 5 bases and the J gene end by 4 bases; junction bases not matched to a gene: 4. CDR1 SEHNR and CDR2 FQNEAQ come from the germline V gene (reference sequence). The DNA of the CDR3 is TGTGCCAGCAGCGGGACAGGGGCCTTCACCGGGGAGCTGTTTTTT. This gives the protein CASSGTGAFTGELFF.

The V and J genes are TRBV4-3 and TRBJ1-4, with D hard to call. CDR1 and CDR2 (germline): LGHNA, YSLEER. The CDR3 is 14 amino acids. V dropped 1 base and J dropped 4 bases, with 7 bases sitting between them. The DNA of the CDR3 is TGCGCCAGCAGCCAAGGGCAGTTTAATGAAAAACTGTTTTTT. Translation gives CASSQGQFNEKLFF.

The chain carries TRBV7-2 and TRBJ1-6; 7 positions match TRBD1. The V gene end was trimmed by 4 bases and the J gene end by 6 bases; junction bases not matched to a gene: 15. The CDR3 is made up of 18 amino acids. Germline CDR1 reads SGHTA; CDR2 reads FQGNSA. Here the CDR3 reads CASSSPIQGVIGNSPLHF. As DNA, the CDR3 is TGTGCCAGCAGCTCGCCAATCCAGGGGGTGATTGGTAATTCACCCCTCCACTTT.

The CDR3 loop reads CASSQDVAGETGELFF. As DNA, the CDR3 is TGTGCCAGCAGCCAAGATGTCGCGGGGGAGACCGGGGAGCTGTTTTTT. The chain carries TRBV4-2 and TRBJ2-2, with 7 positions matching TRBD2. Germline trimming cut 0 bases from V and 5 bases from J; bases unmatched to any gene: 6. This CDR3 has 16 amino acids. Germline values: CDR1 LGHNA, CDR2 YNFKEQ.

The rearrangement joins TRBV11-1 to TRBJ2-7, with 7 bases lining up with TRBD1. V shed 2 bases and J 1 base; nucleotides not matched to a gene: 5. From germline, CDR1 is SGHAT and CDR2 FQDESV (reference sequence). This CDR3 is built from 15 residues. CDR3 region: CASSLPTGQSYEQYF. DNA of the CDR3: TGTGCCAGCAGCTTACCTACGGGACAGTCCTACGAGCAGTACTTC.